The 25 T cell receptor beta chains reported below all come from one sample, sequenced in a study of blood T cells in healthy people across ages. Together with a sample-barcoded 5' primer, a J-beta primer mix was included in a second PCR lasting about 6 to 11 cycles. TCRdb reprocessed the 5' RACE reads with MiXCR, giving one entry per CDR3 protein. This table has roughly 900,000 distinct CDR3 sequences, more than 25% appearing once. The sequenced sample was blood. These receptors all come from a woman over 75 in good health.

V usage is TRBV7-8 and J usage is TRBJ1-2; D remains ambiguous. This CDR3 region has 14 residues. In germline, CDR1 is SGHVS, CDR2 FQNEAQ. The germline V and J ends were trimmed by 2 bases and 2 bases, with 9 bases remaining between them. As DNA, the CDR3 is TGTGCCAGCAGCTTAATCCCGGGAAACTATGGCTACACCTTC. This translates into CASSLIPGNYGYTF.

With regard to this clonotype: This may arise from a read error, as a much more abundant clone is one base away. The chain combines TRBV7-2 with TRBJ2-3; D remains ambiguous. The CDR3 extends over 15 amino acids. Germline CDR1 SGHTA, CDR2 FQGNSA. V was pared by 1 base and J by 8 bases, with 16 bases between. CDR3 coding DNA: TGTGCCAGCAGCTTAGAGAGAGGAAATCAAGGTACGCAGTATTTT. Protein product: CASSLERGNQGTQYF.

A note on this clonotype: A single base separates this from a much larger clone, so it may be a read error. V is TRBV3-1 and J is TRBJ2-4; D tentatively reads TRBD1 or TRBD2 (5 bases each). The CDR3 is 15 amino acids. The V gene lost 3 bases and the J gene lost 10 bases, with 19 bases spanning the gap. The V gene's germline CDR1 is LGHDT and CDR2 YNNKEL (reference sequence). CDR3 coding DNA: TGTGCCAGCAGCCAGTCTACGGGGCCCATGAAGATTCAGTACTTC. Protein product: CASSQSTGPMKIQYF.

This clonotype was recorded a few times. The V and J genes are TRBV6-2 or TRBV6-3 and TRBJ1-1; D gene unclear. V was clipped by 6 bases and J by 0 bases, with 14 bases between them. Germline V gene sequence: CDR1 MNHEY, CDR2 SVGEGT. This CDR3 has 15 residues. The CDR3 DNA is TGTGCCAGCAGCTTATTGACCAGGATGAACACTGAAGCTTTCTTT. Residues: CASSLLTRMNTEAFF.

This clonotype appeared many times. The CDR3 DNA follows: TGTGCCAGCAGTCCCCAAGGGGGCGGTACTAATGGCTACACCTTC. Translating gives CASSPQGGGTNGYTF. This chain uses TRBV27 with TRBJ1-2; 7 bases line up with TRBD1. There are 15 residues in the CDR3. Germline trimming cut 5 bases from V and 6 bases from J; bases unmatched to any gene: 12. The V gene's germline CDR1 is MNHEY and CDR2 SMNVEV (reference sequence).

Notes on this clonotype: This sequence may be a read error, since a much larger clone differs from it by one base. The V and J genes are TRBV20-1 and TRBJ2-6, with TRBD1 matching over 7 bases. Germline lookup yields CDR1 DFQATT and CDR2 SNEGSKA (reference sequence). The CDR3 totals 15 residues. The CDR3 sequence is CSARGGGSGANVRTF. CDR3 coding DNA: TGCAGTGCACGAGGGGGCGGCTCTGGGGCCAACGTCCGGACTTTC.

This clonotype was observed at least ten times. The chain uses TRBV12-3 or TRBV12-4 and TRBJ1-6; TRBD1 matches at 7 bases. The V gene end was trimmed by 2 bases and the J gene end by 4 bases; junction bases not matched to a gene: 5. The CDR3 loop spans 16 amino acids. CDR3 coding DNA: TGTGCCAGCAGTTTATCGACAGGGTCTTATAATTCACCCCTCCACTTT. Translated, it gives CASSLSTGSYNSPLHF.

This clonotype was seen a single time. The CDR3 DNA reads TGTGCCAGCAGCCCAACGCACAGGGGGCCACGCTCTGGAAACACCATATATTTT. Translating it yields CASSPTHRGPRSGNTIYF. The rearrangement uses TRBV7-9 and TRBJ1-3; 9 bases map to TRBD1. The V gene's germline CDR1 is SEHNR and CDR2 FQNEAQ (reference sequence). The CDR3 covers 18 residues. V shed 5 bases, J shed 0 bases, and the junction held 11 bases outside the gene matches.

In its sample, this clonotype was seen many times. The chain is built from TRBV28 and TRBJ2-4; D not certain. There are 14 residues in the CDR3. The V gene's germline CDR1 is MDHEN and CDR2 SYDVKM. V was clipped by 6 bases and J by 0 bases, with 9 bases between them. The CDR3 loop is CASRKGLAKNIQYF. In DNA, the CDR3 is TGTGCCAGCAGAAAGGGATTAGCCAAAAACATTCAGTACTTC. Full variable domain (outside the CDR3, taken from reference TRBV28 and TRBJ2-4): DVKVTQSSRYLVKRTGEKVFLECVQDMDHENMFWYRQDPGLGLRLIYFSYDVKMKEKGDIPEGYSVSREKKERFSLILESASTNQTSMYLCASRKGLAKNIQYFGAGTRLSVL.

The chain joins TRBV6-5 to TRBJ1-5; D ambiguous. CDR1 is MNHEY and CDR2 is SVGAGI in the germline V gene. Trimming took 0 bases from V and 7 from J, leaving 7 bases between them. This CDR3 region has 13 residues. The CDR3 nucleotides read TGTGCCAGCAGTTACTCAGACAAACAGCCCCAGCATTTT. The encoded protein is CASSYSDKQPQHF.

This clonotype came up many times. The V gene is TRBV5-1, the J gene TRBJ2-5, with 9 positions matching TRBD2. The V gene end was trimmed by 1 base and the J gene end by 1 base; junction bases not matched to a gene: 5. The germline CDR1 and CDR2 sequences are SGHRS and YFSETQ. The CDR3 covers 16 residues. Here the CDR3 DNA reads TGCGCCAGCAGCTTGCAAGCGGGGGGCGGCCAAGAGACCCAGTACTTC. Translating it yields CASSLQAGGGQETQYF.

The V and J genes are TRBV5-1 and TRBJ1-1, with D perhaps matching TRBD1 (6 bases). Germline CDR1 SGHRS, CDR2 YFSETQ. The CDR3 is 15 amino acids. V gave up 6 bases and J gave up 0 bases, with 15 bases separating them. The CDR3 spells CASKLYGTMNTEAFF. The CDR3 DNA reads as TGCGCCAGCAAGCTTTACGGGACAATGAACACTGAAGCTTTCTTT.

This clonotype has at least ten counts. The J gene is TRBJ1-2, the V gene TRBV4-1, with D unclear. From germline, CDR1 is MGHRA and CDR2 YSYEKL. V lost 1 base, J lost 9 bases, and 15 bases lay in between. The CDR3 loop spans 14 amino acids. DNA for the CDR3: TGCGCCAGCAGCCAAGGCGCGCCCAGCCGTAGCTACACCTTC. Translating it yields CASSQGAPSRSYTF.

The rearrangement uses TRBV30 and TRBJ1-2; 7 bases line up with TRBD1. The germline gives CDR1 GTSNPN, CDR2 SVGIG (reference sequence). V dropped 3 bases and J dropped 0; count of bases not matched to a gene: 4. This CDR3 has 14 residues. The CDR3 DNA follows: TGTGCCTGGAGGACGGGACAGACTAACTATGGCTACACCTTC. Protein product: CAWRTGQTNYGYTF.

This clonotype appeared a few times. The chain recombines TRBV20-1 with TRBJ2-5; no firm D call. Germline V lookup: CDR1 DFQATT, CDR2 SNEGSKA (reference sequence). The V end lost 3 bases, the J end lost 2 bases, and 13 bases lay between the germline ends. CDR3 length: 14 residues. The CDR3 loop is CSASGPVPQETQYF. CDR3 nucleotide sequence: TGCAGTGCTAGCGGCCCAGTCCCACAAGAGACCCAGTACTTC.

In its sample, this clonotype was seen a few times. A much larger clonotype is one base distant, so this may be a read error. This chain joins TRBV20-1 and TRBJ1-2, with D tentatively TRBD1 (5 bases). The germline V gene has CDR1 DFQATT and CDR2 SNEGSKA (reference sequence). Deletions cut 0 bases from V and 0 bases from J, with 11 bases between. The CDR3 has 15 amino acids. DNA for the CDR3: TGCAGTGCTAGAGATGGTGGAGGGGCTAACTATGGCTACACCTTC. Its translation is CSARDGGGANYGYTF.

This clonotype was recorded a few times. This could be a read error, since a much larger clone is one nucleotide away. V is TRBV7-9 and J is TRBJ2-6; D may be TRBD1 (5 bases). The length of the CDR3 is 15 residues. Germline values: CDR1 SEHNR, CDR2 FQNEAQ (reference sequence). The CDR3 reads CASSLVLSGANVRTF. CDR3 sequence (DNA): TGTGCCAGCAGCTTAGTGCTCTCTGGGGCCAACGTCCGGACTTTC. The whole variable domain, remainder taken from reference TRBV7-9 and TRBJ2-6, is DTGVSQNPRHKITKRGQNVTFRCDPISEHNRLYWYRQTLGQGPEFLTYFQNEAQLEKSRLLSDRFSAERPKGSFSTLEIQRTEQGDSAMYLCASSLVLSGANVRTFGAGSRLTVL.

The chain joins TRBV2 to TRBJ2-3; 8 bases match TRBD1. V shed 6 bases, J shed 0 bases, and the junction held 8 bases outside the gene matches. CDR3 length: 16 residues. Germline-derived CDR1 and CDR2 are SNHLY and FYNNEI. In nucleotides, the CDR3 is TGTGCCAGCAGCGACAGGGGATACTCCAGCACAGATACGCAGTATTTT. Residues: CASSDRGYSSTDTQYF.

As for this clonotype: At one boundary the junction diverges from the germline segment, which might be a read error. This chain connects TRBV12-3 or TRBV12-4 to TRBJ2-7; maybe TRBD2 (6 bases). This CDR3 is 14 amino acids long. The CDR3 sequence: CASSPGVSSDEQYF. In DNA form, the CDR3 reads TGTGCCAGCAGTCCGGGAGTGAGCTCCGACGAGCAGTACTTC.

This clonotype was detected only a few times. A much larger clone lies a single base off, so this may be a read error. The V and J genes are TRBV7-2 and TRBJ2-7; the D is unclear. Looked up from germline, CDR1 is SGHTA and CDR2 is FQGNSA. Trimming cost V 1 base and J 7 bases, with 8 bases left between them. This CDR3 comprises 12 residues. The CDR3 region is CASSLVGMEQYF. The CDR3, as DNA: TGTGCCAGCAGCTTAGTGGGCATGGAGCAGTACTTC.

As for this clonotype: A much larger clone sits a single nucleotide away, making a read error possible. The rearrangement joins TRBV24-1 to TRBJ2-5; TRBD1 matches at 10 bases. V shed 5 bases, J shed 4 bases, and the junction held 6 bases outside the gene matches. The CDR3 extends over 15 amino acids. CDR1 and CDR2 (germline): KGHDR, SFDVKD. DNA for the CDR3: TGTGCCACCAGTGGTCGGGACAGGGGAAGAGAGACCCAGTACTTC. This codes for CATSGRDRGRETQYF.

CDR3 residues: CASSQRAGEGHEQFF. In nucleotides, the CDR3 is TGTGCCAGCAGTCAAAGAGCGGGAGAAGGTCATGAGCAGTTCTTC. This chain connects TRBV6-2 or TRBV6-3 to TRBJ2-1; 8 nucleotides agree with TRBD2. Looked up from germline, CDR1 is MNHEY and CDR2 is SVGEGT. V gave up 5 bases and J gave up 8 bases; unmatched junction bases: 11. The CDR3 is 15 amino acids.

This clonotype was found a few times. The CDR3 sequence: CASSLRQVPTNTEAFF. Written as DNA, the CDR3 is TGTGCCAGCAGTTTAAGACAAGTCCCTACTAACACTGAAGCTTTCTTT. The rearrangement links TRBV12-3 or TRBV12-4 to TRBJ1-1; D unclear. The CDR3 extends over 16 amino acids. V lost 2 bases, J lost 2 bases, and 15 bases lay in between.

A few counts support this clonotype. The chain links TRBV7-2 to TRBJ1-1; no clear D gene. This CDR3 region has 12 residues. Germline V gene lookup returns CDR1 SGHTA and CDR2 FQGNSA. Trimming stripped 3 bases from V and 7 bases from J, with 9 bases between. CDR3 loop: CASSFRPDEAFF. The CDR3 nucleotides read TGTGCCAGCAGCTTTAGACCCGATGAAGCTTTCTTT.

The chain recombines TRBV6-5 with TRBJ2-2; 10 bases map to TRBD2. CDR1 MNHEY and CDR2 SVGAGI come from the germline V gene. V lost 0 bases, J lost 4 bases, and 2 bases stayed unmatched. The CDR3 is 16 amino acids. CDR3 residues: CASSYSPSGGTGELFF. For the CDR3, the DNA is TGTGCCAGCAGTTACTCCCCTAGCGGGGGCACCGGGGAGCTGTTTTTT.